This TCR beta chain was retrieved from a study of regulatory T cells in long-lasting Graves disease. This clonotype showed up just a few times. This CDR3 has 15 residues. V dropped 4 bases and J dropped 4 bases, with 15 bases sitting between them. Germline CDR1 reads MNHEY; CDR2 reads SMNVEV (reference sequence). Libraries of TCR beta came from iRepertoire HTBI primers plus Arm-PCR of CDR3 regions. TCRdb called the multiplex PCR reads again in MiXCR, with one record for every CDR3 protein. This table holds roughly 400,000 distinct CDR3 sequences, over 20% found once. Time point indicated: persistent/refractory GD, antithyroid drugs over 5 years with positive TRAb. Generation of the TCR library employed RNA extracted from PBMCs.

This sequence was found in a female donor with Graves disease. Sequencing was performed on peripheral blood mononuclear cells (PBMCs), taken when the disease was refractory, from a patient treated with antithyroid drugs. V usage is TRBV27 and J usage is TRBJ2-3; D is unclear. The CDR3 sequence is CASSSPPSGADTQYF. In DNA, the CDR3 is TGTGCCAGCAGTTCTCCTCCCTCTGGGGCAGATACGCAGTATTTT.